The 31 T cell receptor beta chains below were found in one sample sequenced in a study of T cells in women clearing cervical HPV infection. Assay: immunoSEQ multiplex PCR; the TCRdb copy retains only in-frame clones and omits some. The sample holds 30,000 to 45,000 clones. Material: blood buffy coat. The receptors here all came from a woman aged 18 to 75 with a cervical HPV16 infection that either progressed to CIN3+ or cleared (not recorded which).

Worth noting for this clone: The CDR3 end falls 3 residues outside the read, so it is completed with the germline J gene. The chain joins TRBV19 to TRBJ1-2, with TRBD1 matching over 9 bases. Per germline, CDR1 LNHDA and CDR2 SQIVND (reference sequence). Germline trimming cut 4 bases from V and 7 bases from J; bases unmatched to any gene: 7. CDR3 size: 14 residues. CDR3 sequence reads: CASSSSGTGLGYTF. The CDR3 DNA, read in part, is TGTGCCAGTAGTAGCTCCGGGACAGGGCTTGGC. The full variable domain, in which reference TRBV19 and TRBJ1-2 provide the parts outside the CDR3, is DGGITQSPKYLFRKEGQNVTLSCEQNLNHDAMYWYRQDPGQGLRLIYYSQIVNDFQKGDIAEGYSVSREKKESFPLTVTSAQKNPTAFYLCASSSSGTGLGYTFGSGTRLTVV.

As concerns this clone: The missing CDR3 end, 3 residues past where the read stops, is filled in from the germline J gene. The chain links TRBV20-1 to TRBJ2-7, with TRBD2 matching 7 bases. The CDR3 totals 12 residues. With V trimmed by 4 bases and J by 2 bases, 2 bases remained unmatched. Looked up from germline, CDR1 is DFQATT and CDR2 is SNEGSKA (reference sequence). The CDR3 sequence: CSAKRGPYEQYF. CDR3 DNA (partial): TGCAGTGCTAAGCGGGGTCCCTACGAG.

A word on this clone: Read sequence stops 3 residues before the CDR3 end, and the germline J gene provides the missing end. The chain combines TRBV7-9 with TRBJ1-5; 7 nucleotides match TRBD1. Germline loops: CDR1 SEHNR, CDR2 FQNEAQ (reference sequence). V lost 2 bases and J lost 3; bases outside the gene matches: 1. The CDR3 contains 14 residues. Partial CDR3 DNA: TGTGCCAGCAGCTTACAGGGGGTCAATCAGCCC. Translating gives CASSLQGVNQP. The CDR3 reads in full as CASSLQGVNQPQHF.

On this clone: The missing CDR3 end, 3 residues past where the read stops, is filled in from the germline J gene. The chain couples TRBV28 to TRBJ2-7; tentative D call: TRBD1 (6 bases). Germline assignment: CDR1 MDHEN and CDR2 SYDVKM. This CDR3 is 11 amino acids long. Trimming removed 8 bases from V and 5 bases from J, with 10 bases in between. The sequenced part of the CDR3 DNA is TGTGCCAGCCAGGGGATAGACGAG. Translated: CASQGIDE. The CDR3 in its entirety is CASQGIDEQYF.

Comment on this clone: The read gets to within 3 residues of the CDR3 end, and the germline J gene fills in the rest. The rearrangement links TRBV29-1 to TRBJ2-3, with TRBD2 as a possible D gene (7 bases). The CDR3 has 15 amino acids. V was pared by 6 bases and J by 4 bases, with 20 bases between. Germline-derived CDR1 and CDR2 are SQVTM and ANQGSEA. The CDR3 bases that were read are TGCAGCGTCGGAAGTAGGGGGGGCTTCGCAGATACG. Amino acids: CSVGSRGGFADT. The complete CDR3 sequence is CSVGSRGGFADTQYF.

In the case of this clone: The sequenced fragment ends 3 residues before the CDR3 boundary, so the rest is inferred from the germline J gene. The J gene is TRBJ2-3, the V gene TRBV18, with TRBD1 as a possible D gene (5 bases). CDR1 and CDR2 (germline): KGHSH, LQKENI. The CDR3 has 16 residues. The CDR3: CASSPGAQGRQETQYF. The DNA read from the CDR3 is TGTGCCAGCTCACCAGGGGCCCAAGGCAGACAAGAGACG.

A remark on this clone: The read terminates 3 residues ahead of where the CDR3 ends, so the germline J gene completes it. The chain recombines TRBV18 with TRBJ2-2, with 10 nucleotides matching TRBD1. The CDR3 contains 14 residues. CDR1 is KGHSH, CDR2 LQKENI, per germline. The part of the CDR3 DNA that was read is TGTGCCAGCTCACCACCGGACAGGGGGGGAAAG. Its protein product is CASSPPDRGGK. The whole CDR3 sequence is CASSPPDRGGKLFF.

CDR3 protein: CASSRGTVNSPLHF. The part of the CDR3 DNA that was read is TGTGCCAGCTCCCGGGGGACTGTCAATTCACCC. The V and J genes are TRBV18 and TRBJ1-6, with D possibly being TRBD1 (5 bases). The missing CDR3 end, 3 residues past where the read stops, is filled in from the germline J gene. Germline V gives CDR1 KGHSH, CDR2 LQKENI. The CDR3 is 14 residues long. Trimming removed 6 bases from V and 7 bases from J, with 13 bases in between.

With regard to this clone: The CDR3 extends 3 residues past the end of the read, so its final part is completed from the germline J gene. The rearrangement joins TRBV2 to TRBJ1-4; D call uncertain. Germline lookup yields CDR1 SNHLY and CDR2 FYNNEI. V gave up 6 bases and J gave up 8 bases, with 19 bases separating them. The CDR3 is made up of 15 amino acids. The DNA read from the CDR3 is TGTGCCAGCAGATATCGGCAGGAGGCTTGGGAAAAA. Its protein product is CASRYRQEAWEK. The full CDR3 reads CASRYRQEAWEKLFF. The variable domain in full, completed from reference TRBV2 and TRBJ1-4, reads EPEVTQTPSHQVTQMGQEVILRCVPISNHLYFYWYRQILGQKVEFLVSFYNNEISEKSEIFDDQFSVERPDGSNFTLKIRSTKLEDSAMYFCASRYRQEAWEKLFFGSGTQLSVL.

In the case of this clone: The missing CDR3 end, 3 residues past where the read stops, is filled in from the germline J gene. This rearrangement joins TRBV29-1 to TRBJ2-7; D is undetermined. Trimming removed 7 bases at V and 5 bases at J, with 15 bases between. This CDR3 has 12 amino acids. Germline CDR1 is SQVTM and CDR2 is ANQGSEA. CDR3 loop: CSATHSTHEQYF. CDR3 DNA (partial): TGCAGCGCGACACATTCGACCCACGAG.

In regard to this clone: An end of the junction differs from the germline gene, which may be a read error. The sequence runs out 3 residues before the end of the CDR3; the remainder is reconstructed from the germline J gene. This same CDR3 is encoded by further DNA sequences in the sample. The chain links TRBV19 to TRBJ1-3; 7 positions agree with TRBD1. CDR1 is LNHDA, CDR2 SQIVND, per germline (reference sequence). CDR3 size: 15 residues. Partial CDR3 DNA: TGTGCCAGTAGTATCGGACAGGACTCTGGAAACACG. Translating it yields CASSIGQDSGNT. The CDR3 reads in full as CASSIGQDSGNTIYF.

About this clone itself: The junction does not match germline at one end; this may be a read error. The observed sequence ends 3 residues before the CDR3 terminus, with the missing tail filled in from the germline J gene. Other DNA sequences of this sample code for an identical CDR3. This chain connects TRBV6-2 or TRBV6-3 to TRBJ1-3; possibly TRBD1 for D (6 bases). CDR3 length: 17 residues. Germline-derived CDR1 and CDR2 are MNHEY and SVGEGT. The DNA read from the CDR3 is TGTGCCAGCAGAACACGGACCGGACAGCCCTCTGGAAACACT. Translation gives CASRTRTGQPSGNT. The complete CDR3 sequence is CASRTRTGQPSGNTIYF.

Of note for this clone: The sequenced fragment ends 3 residues before the CDR3 boundary, so the rest is inferred from the germline J gene. The genes are TRBV7-3 and TRBJ2-7; possibly TRBD2 for D (7 bases). V lost 5 bases to trimming and J lost 3 bases, with 20 bases between them. Per the germline V gene, CDR1 is SGHTA and CDR2 is FQGTGA. This CDR3 is built from 16 residues. The CDR3 bases that were read are TGTGCCAGCAGCCCTCTTACGCTAGGGGGGGACTACGAG. It translates to CASSPLTLGGDYE. The whole CDR3 sequence is CASSPLTLGGDYEQYF.

About this clone: The read falls 3 residues short of the CDR3 end, and the missing part is taken from the germline J gene. The chain carries TRBV11-3 and TRBJ1-1; TRBD1 aligns across 8 bases. Germline V gene data show CDR1 as SGHNT and CDR2 as YENEEA. With 5 bases clipped from V and 3 bases from J, the junction kept 2 bases outside the gene matches. This CDR3 has 13 amino acids. CDR3 region: CASSGQGDTEAFF. Incomplete CDR3 DNA: TGTGCCAGCAGCGGACAGGGCGACACTGAA.

Turning to this clone: The CDR3 end lies 3 residues beyond the end of the read and is filled in from the germline J gene. The rearrangement uses TRBV7-3 and TRBJ1-5; TRBD1 agrees at 7 bases. The CDR3 totals 13 residues. Looked up from germline, CDR1 is SGHTA and CDR2 is FQGTGA. Germline trimming cut 3 bases from V and 9 bases from J; bases unmatched to any gene: 5. CDR3 DNA, as far as it was read: TGTGCCAGCAGCTTCACAGGGGAATCGCCC. As protein: CASSFTGESP. The complete CDR3 sequence is CASSFTGESPQHF.

To note about this clone: The CDR3 is cut off 3 residues early in the read; its end comes from the germline J gene. This rearrangement joins TRBV2 to TRBJ1-1; TRBD1 might be the D (5 bases). There are 14 residues in the CDR3. V lost 2 bases, J lost 3 bases, and 10 bases lay in between. Per germline, CDR1 SNHLY and CDR2 FYNNEI. CDR3 protein: CASSELRGDTEAFF. The part of the CDR3 DNA that was read is TGTGCCAGCAGTGAACTACGAGGGGACACTGAA. Variable domain in full (rest from reference TRBV2 and TRBJ1-1): EPEVTQTPSHQVTQMGQEVILRCVPISNHLYFYWYRQILGQKVEFLVSFYNNEISEKSEIFDDQFSVERPDGSNFTLKIRSTKLEDSAMYFCASSELRGDTEAFFGQGTRLTVV.

Worth noting for this clone: The observed sequence ends 3 residues before the CDR3 terminus, with the missing tail filled in from the germline J gene. The same CDR3 is also encoded by other DNA sequences in this sample. The genes are TRBV20-1 and TRBJ2-1; a possible D gene is TRBD1 (6 bases). The CDR3 has 15 amino acids. Germline V gives CDR1 DFQATT, CDR2 SNEGSKA (reference sequence). V lost 5 bases to trimming and J lost 4 bases, with 18 bases between them. The CDR3 reads CSADPDRRGYNEQFF. The CDR3 DNA, read in part, is TGCAGTGCTGACCCCGACAGAAGGGGGTACAATGAG.

With respect to this clone: The CDR3 is cut off 3 residues early in the read; its end comes from the germline J gene. The chain combines TRBV29-1 with TRBJ1-1; D is perhaps TRBD1 (6 bases). The CDR3 spans 13 residues. Germline V gene sequence: CDR1 SQVTM, CDR2 ANQGSEA. V dropped 6 bases and J dropped 0 bases, with 11 bases sitting between them. Partial CDR3 DNA: TGCAGCGTGTCGACAGGATTGAACACTGAA. Its translation is CSVSTGLNTE. The whole CDR3 sequence reads CSVSTGLNTEAFF. The full variable domain, its missing parts supplied by reference TRBV29-1 and TRBJ1-1, is SAVISQKPSRDICQRGTSLTIQCQVDSQVTMMFWYRQQPGQSLTLIATANQGSEATYESGFVIDKFPISRPNLTFSTLTVSNMSPEDSSIYLCSVSTGLNTEAFFGQGTRLTVV.

Note on this clone: The observed sequence ends 3 residues before the CDR3 terminus, with the missing tail filled in from the germline J gene. The chain recombines TRBV19 with TRBJ2-4; 8 positions match TRBD1. The CDR3 spans 16 residues. Germline values: CDR1 LNHDA, CDR2 SQIVND (reference sequence). CDR3 DNA, as far as it was read: TGTGCCAGTAGTATGTGGACAGGGACCCGCAATCAGCCT. Amino acid sequence: CASSMWTGTRNQP. The CDR3 in full is CASSMWTGTRNQPQYF. The variable domain in full, with the rest retrieved from reference TRBV19 and TRBJ2-4, is DGGITQSPKYLFRKEGQNVTLSCEQNLNHDAMYWYRQDPGQGLRLIYYSQIVNDFQKGDIAEGYSVSREKKESFPLTVTSAQKNPTAFYLCASSMWTGTRNQPQYFGAGTRLSVL.

Regarding this clone: The read terminates 3 residues ahead of where the CDR3 ends, so the germline J gene completes it. This chain uses TRBV19 with TRBJ1-4; D might be TRBD1 (5 bases). This CDR3 comprises 17 residues. The germline CDR1 and CDR2 sequences are LNHDA and SQIVND (reference sequence). The covered CDR3 bases are TGTGCCAGTAGTATAGATCCCTCGGGACTCGGGGCCAACGTA. It encodes CASSIDPSGLGANV. The entire CDR3 protein is CASSIDPSGLGANVLFF.

A word on this clone: Sequencing ends 3 residues short of the CDR3 end; the germline J gene provides the rest. The V and J genes are TRBV2 and TRBJ2-1; D not certain. Trimming left V 4 bases short and J 0 bases short, with 7 bases between. CDR3 size: 14 residues. The germline V gene has CDR1 SNHLY and CDR2 FYNNEI. CDR3 DNA, as far as it was read: TGTGCCAGCAGTGGGCCGAGCTCCTACAATGAG. It codes for CASSGPSSYNE. In full, the CDR3 reads CASSGPSSYNEQFF. The variable domain in full, with the rest retrieved from reference TRBV2 and TRBJ2-1, is EPEVTQTPSHQVTQMGQEVILRCVPISNHLYFYWYRQILGQKVEFLVSFYNNEISEKSEIFDDQFSVERPDGSNFTLKIRSTKLEDSAMYFCASSGPSSYNEQFFGPGTRLTVL.

Note on this clone: The CDR3 end falls 3 residues outside the read, so it is completed with the germline J gene. The V call is TRBV20-1, the J call TRBJ1-2; a weak D match, TRBD1 (6 bases). The CDR3 sequence is 14 residues long. Trimming took off 2 bases at V and 4 bases at J, with 14 bases between the two ends. Germline CDR1 and CDR2: DFQATT and SNEGSKA (reference sequence). The DNA read from the CDR3 is TGCAGTGCTAGATTTCAGGGGTCGGCCTATGGC. Its protein is CSARFQGSAYG. The CDR3 reads in full as CSARFQGSAYGYTF.

Concerning this clone: The CDR3 end is not reached by the read, which stops 3 residues before it; the germline J gene fills it in. The gene calls are TRBV19 and TRBJ2-5; 9 positions agree with TRBD1. From germline, CDR1 is LNHDA and CDR2 SQIVND (reference sequence). The CDR3 extends over 14 amino acids. V shed 5 bases and J 5 bases; nucleotides not matched to a gene: 6. This chain's CDR3 is CASSLTGGIETQYF. The part of the CDR3 DNA that was read is TGTGCCAGTAGTCTGACAGGGGGAATCGAGACC.

About this clone itself: The read halts 3 residues ahead of the CDR3 end, with the missing end drawn from the germline J gene. The same CDR3 arises from other DNA sequences in this sample as well. The V gene is TRBV19, the J gene TRBJ1-3; D perhaps matches TRBD1 (5 bases). Germline V gene lookup returns CDR1 LNHDA and CDR2 SQIVND (reference sequence). CDR3 length equals 11 residues. The covered CDR3 bases are TGTGCCAGTAGTGGGCGACAGACC. Its translation is CASSGRQT. In full, the CDR3 reads CASSGRQTIYF.

Details on this clone: The missing CDR3 end, 3 residues past where the read stops, is filled in from the germline J gene. This sequence joins TRBV5-1 and TRBJ2-2; 9 nucleotides agree with TRBD2. CDR3 length equals 17 residues. V dropped 1 base and J dropped 7; count of bases not matched to a gene: 11. Germline V gene lookup returns CDR1 SGHRS and CDR2 YFSETQ. CDR3 in amino acids: CASSLSPAGGASGELFF. The sequenced part of the CDR3 DNA is TGCGCCAGCAGCTTGAGCCCAGCGGGAGGAGCTAGCGGGGAG.

In regard to this clone: The CDR3 end is not reached by the read, which stops 3 residues before it; the germline J gene fills it in. The gene calls are TRBV7-3 and TRBJ2-2; TRBD1 matches at 9 bases. V lost 2 bases, J lost 5 bases, and 6 bases stayed unmatched. The CDR3 covers 16 residues. Germline-derived CDR1 and CDR2 are SGHTA and FQGTGA. CDR3: CASSLSGTGWTGELFF. CDR3 DNA, as far as it was read: TGTGCCAGCAGCTTATCCGGGACAGGGTGGACCGGGGAG.

As to this clone: The read ends 3 residues early relative to the CDR3; the germline J gene fills the gap. This rearrangement joins TRBV6-2 or TRBV6-3 to TRBJ2-7; weak D call: TRBD2 (6 bases). Germline CDR1 is MNHEY and CDR2 is SVGEGT. The CDR3 is 12 amino acids. V was trimmed by 6 bases and J by 3 bases, leaving 9 bases between them. CDR3 sequence: CASRDSGYEQYF. The part of the CDR3 DNA that was read is TGTGCCAGCAGGGATAGCGGCTACGAG.

On this clone itself: The read ends 3 residues early relative to the CDR3; the germline J gene fills the gap. V is TRBV19 and J is TRBJ2-4, with TRBD1 matching 7 bases. Germline CDR1 is LNHDA and CDR2 is SQIVND (reference sequence). The CDR3 is 17 residues long. Partial CDR3 DNA: TGTGCCAGTAGTATAGATCTGTCGACAGGGCAAGGTGAAGGT. As protein: CASSIDLSTGQGEG. The whole CDR3 reads CASSIDLSTGQGEGQYF.

As regards this clone: The CDR3 is cut off 3 residues early in the read; its end comes from the germline J gene. The rearrangement uses TRBV6-1 and TRBJ2-5; 11 nucleotides line up with TRBD2. CDR1 MNHNS and CDR2 SASEGT come from the germline V gene. J gave up 4 bases and V 3 bases, and 7 bases lay outside the gene matches. The CDR3 is 16 residues long. CDR3 in amino acids: CASSDRTSGSGETQYF. Partial CDR3 DNA: TGTGCCAGCAGTGATAGGACTAGCGGGTCGGGAGAGACC.

A note on this clone: Sequencing ends 3 residues short of the CDR3 end; the germline J gene provides the rest. V and J are TRBV19 and TRBJ2-7, with a tentative D call TRBD1 (5 bases). V lost 4 bases and J 4 bases, leaving 17 bases between the germline ends. The CDR3 is made up of 15 amino acids. CDR1 and CDR2 from the germline V gene are LNHDA and SQIVND (reference sequence). The CDR3 DNA, read in part, is TGTGCCAGTAGTAATCCCGGCAGGGAAGAGTACGAG. This encodes CASSNPGREEYE. The entire CDR3 protein reads CASSNPGREEYEQYF.

For this clone: The read terminates 3 residues ahead of where the CDR3 ends, so the germline J gene completes it. The chain uses TRBV19 and TRBJ1-5; a possible D gene is TRBD1 (5 bases). The ends were cut back, 2 bases at V and 5 bases at J, with 7 bases in the middle. There are 13 residues in the CDR3. The germline V gene encodes CDR1 LNHDA and CDR2 SQIVND (reference sequence). CDR3 residues: CASSIQGYQPQHF. CDR3 DNA (partial): TGTGCCAGTAGTATACAGGGTTATCAGCCC.